One sample yielded the 4 T cell receptor beta chains listed below, sequenced in a study of breast tumors, draining lymph nodes, adjacent tissues. Samples came from axillary lymph nodes draining the breast cancer. From the multiplex PCR reads, TCRdb called clonotypes with MiXCR, one entry per CDR3 protein. The sample holds some 110,000 distinct CDR3 sequences, less than 40% seen once. Source material: axillary lymph node tissue. The receptors come from a female donor with breast cancer. Some clones in this sample may be carry-over from other donors' samples.

This clonotype was detected ten times or more. The chain couples TRBV27 to TRBJ2-1; 9 bases agree with TRBD1. The germline gives CDR1 MNHEY, CDR2 SMNVEV (reference sequence). V shed 3 bases, J shed 8 bases, and the junction held 8 bases outside the gene matches. CDR3 length equals 15 residues. The CDR3 region is CASSFGQGRGYEQFF. CDR3 sequence (DNA): TGTGCCAGCAGTTTCGGACAGGGGAGGGGGTATGAGCAGTTCTTC.

This clonotype was picked up many times. CDR3 sequence: CASSLGDRENSPLHF. The CDR3 DNA follows: TGTGCCAGCAGCTTAGGAGACAGGGAGAATTCACCCCTCCACTTT. The chain joins TRBV13 to TRBJ1-6; 7 bases align to TRBD1. CDR3 length: 15 residues. The V gene's germline CDR1 is PRHDT and CDR2 FYEKMQ (reference sequence). Trimming at V came to 0 bases and at J to 7 bases, leaving 3 bases not matched to a gene.

This clonotype was picked up many times. This chain links TRBV20-1 with TRBJ2-1, with TRBD2 matching 12 bases. V shed 3 bases and J 2 bases; nucleotides not matched to a gene: 5. CDR3 length equals 16 residues. Germline CDR1 and CDR2: DFQATT and SNEGSKA (reference sequence). Written as DNA, the CDR3 is TGCAGTGCTAGGGTACCTAGCGGGAGGGCCTACAATGAGCAGTTCTTC. Its protein is CSARVPSGRAYNEQFF.

In this sample, this clonotype turned up many times. The chain combines TRBV5-1 with TRBJ2-2; 9 positions match TRBD2. This CDR3 spans 16 amino acids. After removal of 0 bases from V and 4 bases from J, the junction contained 4 bases not matched to a gene. In germline, CDR1 is SGHRS, CDR2 YFSETQ. The CDR3 reads CASSLALAGSTGELFF. The CDR3, as DNA: TGCGCCAGCAGCTTGGCCCTAGCGGGAAGCACCGGGGAGCTGTTTTTT.